This T cell receptor (beta chain) derives from a study of early T cells in non-severe SARS-CoV-2 infection (dated by TCRdb to the early 2020s). In terms of the full investigation: Because TCR sequencing was done on bulk RNA from unsorted whole blood, the alpha and beta chains could not be paired. The full study reports these points: VDJdb matching was skewed toward anti-spike CD8 responses, so virus-specific expansions were likely underestimated and private and CD4 specificities were missed.

This was a case-control study nested in a cohort of healthcare workers in London, UK, who had nasopharyngeal swab PCR tests and blood samples taken every week. Between 23 and 31 March 2020, the week of the UK lockdown, healthcare workers were enrolled and then followed up weekly for as long as 16 weeks. The library was prepared using 5' RACE. This sample was sequenced with a NextSeq 500. Unique molecular identifiers were attached to individual cDNA molecules in the TCR library protocol so that sequencing error and PCR bias could be corrected. Both TCR alpha and beta chains were sequenced, and tight co-correlation was observed between alpha and beta sequence abundances in each sample. The authors' analysis ran thus. V gene, J gene and CDR3 annotation of TCR sequences was performed with Decombinator V4. TCRs were defined as expanded if a significant change between any two time points was detected under a Poisson model with p below 0.0001. TCR abundances were normalised to the total number of TCRs sequenced in each sample and reported as counts per million. MAIT TCRs were defined by TRAV1-2 paired with TRAJ12, TRAJ20 or TRAJ33, and iNKT TCRs by TRAV10 paired with TRAJ18. VDJdb, accessed 1 November 2021, was searched for CMV, EBV and SARS-CoV-2 annotated TCRs, excluding TCRs annotated for multiple antigens. The public reads were quality trimmed at Q25 with fastp and then assembled into clones with MiXCR by TCRdb, keeping productive beta chains. Rows matching on CDR3 protein sequence are summarized as one entry with the most common DNA and genes. The V and J calls and clone size come from TCRdb's table, not from the authors' own analysis. The sample table holds 40,000 or so distinct CDR3 sequences, of which roughly 5.4% were seen once. The ten most abundant clones make up 6% to 7% of the sample.

V ends up 3 bases short and J 1 base short, with an unmatched junction base count of 5. From cysteine to phenylalanine, the CDR3 is 14 amino acids long. Of all the DNA, just the CDR3 is kept, 42 bases in frame from base 1. CDR1 and CDR2, looked up from the germline V gene (reference sequence), are DFQATT and SNEGSKA. This clonotype was counted a few times. Its target antigen remains unknown. There are no base qualities to consult, and no much larger clone falls within one base. The sequence derives from an adult who was a healthcare worker with PCR-confirmed SARS-CoV-2 infection or an uninfected control (not recorded which). This sequence uses TRBV20-1 and TRBJ2-5, with 7 junctional bases fitting TRBD1. Source: whole blood, taken at baseline. This receptor has the CDR3 CSASRGQLQETQYF. The bases are TGCAGTGCTAGTCGGGGACAGCTCCAAGAGACCCAGTACTTC.